Listed here are 9 T cell receptor beta chains from one sample, sequenced in a study of control samples from healthy donors and cancer patients. Using immunoSEQ multiplex PCR, the repertoire was profiled, and TCRdb retains in-frame clones only, with some absent. The profile covers roughly 170,000 clones, with roughly 93% appearing a single time and 4.1% taken by the ten largest. What was sequenced was blood. The receptors were sampled from a woman aged 55-75 years in good health.

The chain links TRBV6-5 to TRBJ2-1, with D possibly matching TRBD1 (6 bases). This CDR3 is built from 15 residues. The germline V gene has CDR1 MNHEY and CDR2 SVGAGI. Between the trimmed V and J ends, which lost 5 bases and 8 bases, there was a span of 19 bases. For the CDR3, the DNA is TGTGCCAGCAGTAGCCCGGGACAAGGAAAGGATGAGCAGTTCTTC. Translated, it gives CASSSPGQGKDEQFF.

The chain joins TRBV4-1 to TRBJ1-1, with a possible D match to TRBD1 (5 bases). The V end lost 0 bases, the J end lost 5 bases, and 13 bases lay between the germline ends. The CDR3 sequence is 15 residues long. From germline, CDR1 is MGHRA and CDR2 YSYEKL. The CDR3 loop reads CASSQEPGWRTEAFF. The CDR3, as DNA: TGCGCCAGCAGCCAAGAGCCAGGGTGGAGGACTGAAGCTTTCTTT.

This chain connects TRBV5-8 to TRBJ1-2, with D hard to call. This CDR3 has 14 amino acids. V was clipped by 4 bases and J by 4 bases, with 14 bases between them. Germline V gene sequence: CDR1 SGHTS, CDR2 YDEGEE. The CDR3 DNA reads as TGTGCCAGCAGCGCCTTTTGGAGCCTCTATGGCTACACCTTC. Translated, it gives CASSAFWSLYGYTF.

The chain uses TRBV27 and TRBJ2-4; no firm D call. Germline-derived CDR1 and CDR2 are MNHEY and SMNVEV (reference sequence). There are 16 residues in the CDR3. V dropped 2 bases and J dropped 0 bases, with 11 bases sitting between them. The DNA for the CDR3 is TGTGCCAGCAGTTTACGACGCGCTCTAGCCAAAAACATTCAGTACTTC. Protein sequence: CASSLRRALAKNIQYF.

This sequence joins TRBV27 and TRBJ2-7, with TRBD2 as a possible D gene (6 bases). Trimming removed 0 bases at V and 5 bases at J, with 14 bases between. This CDR3 spans 15 amino acids. Germline CDR1 MNHEY, CDR2 SMNVEV (reference sequence). The CDR3 reads CASSLSQRVPNEQYF. Written as DNA, the CDR3 is TGTGCCAGCAGTTTATCTCAGCGGGTCCCCAACGAGCAGTACTTC.

The CDR3 reads CASSQYEKGAYTF. In DNA, the CDR3 is TGCGCCAGCAGCCAATATGAAAAGGGCGCCTACACCTTC. The chain has TRBV4-3 and TRBJ1-2; D gene ambiguous. The ends were cut back, 2 bases at V and 10 bases at J, with 14 bases in the middle. Germline loops: CDR1 LGHNA, CDR2 YSLEER. The CDR3 length is 13 residues.

The chain employs TRBV6-4 and TRBJ1-1; D remains unclear. Per germline, CDR1 MRHNA and CDR2 SNTAGT. The CDR3 sequence is 13 residues long. Trimming stripped 5 bases from V and 1 base from J, with 8 bases between. As DNA, the CDR3 is TGTGCCAGCAGTTCTGCGGAGAACACTGAAGCTTTCTTT. It codes for CASSSAENTEAFF.

This rearrangement joins TRBV5-4 to TRBJ1-3; TRBD1 aligns across 9 bases. Germline assignment: CDR1 SGHNT and CDR2 YYREEE (reference sequence). The CDR3 is 14 residues long. The trim removed 0 bases at V and 13 bases at J, leaving 8 bases unmatched. The CDR3 DNA sequence: TGTGCCAGCAGCTTGGTACCGGGACAGGGTGGAATATATTTT. Amino acid sequence: CASSLVPGQGGIYF. Full variable domain (remainder filled in from reference TRBV5-4 and TRBJ1-3): ETGVTQSPTHLIKTRGQQVTLRCSSQSGHNTVSWYQQALGQGPQFIFQYYREEENGRGNFPPRFSGLQFPNYSSELNVNALELDDSALYLCASSLVPGQGGIYFGEGSWLTVV.

The chain joins TRBV3-1 (or the pseudogene TRBV3-2) to TRBJ2-1, with TRBD2 matching 14 bases. CDR3 length: 19 amino acids. From germline, CDR1 is LGHDT and CDR2 YNNKEL (reference sequence). V lost 0 bases to trimming and J lost 2 bases; unmatched junction nucleotides: 6. CDR3 in DNA: TGTGCCAGCAGCCAAGAGACTAGCGGGGGGGCGCGCGCCTACAATGAGCAGTTCTTC. This translates into CASSQETSGGARAYNEQFF.